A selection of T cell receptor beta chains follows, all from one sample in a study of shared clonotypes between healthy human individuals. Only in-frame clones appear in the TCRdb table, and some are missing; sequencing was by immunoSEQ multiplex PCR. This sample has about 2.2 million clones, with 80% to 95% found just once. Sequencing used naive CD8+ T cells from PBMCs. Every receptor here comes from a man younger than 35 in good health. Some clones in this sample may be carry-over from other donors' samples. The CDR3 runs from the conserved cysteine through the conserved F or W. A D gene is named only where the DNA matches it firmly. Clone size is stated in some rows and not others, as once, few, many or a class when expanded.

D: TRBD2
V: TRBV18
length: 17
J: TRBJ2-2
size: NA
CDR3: CASSPRASGANTGELFF
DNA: TGTGCCAGCTCACCACGGGCTAGCGGGGCGAACACCGGGGAGCTGTTTTTT

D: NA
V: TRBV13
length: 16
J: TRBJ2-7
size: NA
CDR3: CASSPRQGSTSYEQYF
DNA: TGTGCCAGCAGCCCCCGCCAGGGCTCCACCTCCTACGAGCAGTACTTC

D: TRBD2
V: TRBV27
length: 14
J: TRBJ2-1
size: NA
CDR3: CASSLTGASGGQFF
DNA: TGTGCCAGCAGTCTCACCGGGGCTAGCGGGGGACAGTTCTTC

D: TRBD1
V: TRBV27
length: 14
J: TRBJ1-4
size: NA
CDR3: CASSGQGAWEKLFF
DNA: TGTGCCAGCAGTGGACAGGGGGCGTGGGAAAAACTGTTTTTT

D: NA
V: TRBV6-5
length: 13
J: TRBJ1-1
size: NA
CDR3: CASSFGGNTEAFF
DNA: TGTGCCAGCAGTTTCGGGGGAAACACTGAAGCTTTCTTT

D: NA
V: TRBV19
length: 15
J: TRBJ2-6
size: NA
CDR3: CASTAQSSGANVLTF
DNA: TGTGCCAGTACGGCACAGTCCTCTGGGGCCAACGTCCTGACTTTC

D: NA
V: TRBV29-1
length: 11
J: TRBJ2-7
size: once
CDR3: CSVESSYEQYF
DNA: TGCAGCGTTGAGTCCTCCTACGAGCAGTACTTC

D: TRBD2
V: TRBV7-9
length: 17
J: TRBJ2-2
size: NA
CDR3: CASSLTLAGANTGELFF
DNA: TGTGCCAGCAGCCTCACCCTGGCGGGGGCGAACACCGGGGAGCTGTTTTTT

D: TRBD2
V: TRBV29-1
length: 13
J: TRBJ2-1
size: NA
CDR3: CSAGHPGGYEQFF
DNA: TGCAGCGCGGGACACCCGGGGGGGTATGAGCAGTTCTTC

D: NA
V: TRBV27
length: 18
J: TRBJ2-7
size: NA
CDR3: CASSLFPPTGVGDYEQYF
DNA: TGTGCCAGCAGTTTATTCCCTCCGACCGGGGTGGGGGACTACGAGCAGTACTTC

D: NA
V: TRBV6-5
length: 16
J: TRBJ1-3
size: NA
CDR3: CASSWSLSSSGNTIYF
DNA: TGTGCCAGCAGTTGGTCATTAAGCAGCTCTGGAAACACCATATATTTT

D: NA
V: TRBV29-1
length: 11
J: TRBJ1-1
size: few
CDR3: CSSWAGTEAFF
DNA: TGCAGCTCCTGGGCGGGAACTGAAGCTTTCTTT

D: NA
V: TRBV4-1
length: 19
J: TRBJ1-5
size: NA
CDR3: CASSLGPLGRDYSNQPQHF
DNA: TGCGCCAGCAGCCTCGGGCCCCTCGGGCGGGATTATAGCAATCAGCCCCAGCATTTT

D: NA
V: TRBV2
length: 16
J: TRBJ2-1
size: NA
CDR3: CASSERWRKNYNEQFF
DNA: TGTGCCAGCAGTGAACGGTGGCGGAAAAATTACAATGAGCAGTTCTTC

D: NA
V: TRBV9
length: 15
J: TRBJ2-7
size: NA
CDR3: CASSVAAGPSYEQYF
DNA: TGTGCCAGCAGCGTAGCGGCGGGACCCTCCTACGAGCAGTACTTC

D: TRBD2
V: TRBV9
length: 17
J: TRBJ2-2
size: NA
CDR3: CASSHARLAGNTGELFF
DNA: TGTGCCAGCAGCCACGCCCGGCTAGCGGGGAACACCGGGGAGCTGTTTTTT

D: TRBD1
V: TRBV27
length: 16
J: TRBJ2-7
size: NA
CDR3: CASSAIWDRVPYEQYF
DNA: TGTGCCAGCAGTGCGATTTGGGACAGGGTACCCTACGAGCAGTACTTC

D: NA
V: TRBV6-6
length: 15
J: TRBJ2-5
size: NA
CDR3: CASSYSGGTLETQYF
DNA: TGTGCCAGCAGTTACTCGGGGGGTACATTAGAGACCCAGTACTTC

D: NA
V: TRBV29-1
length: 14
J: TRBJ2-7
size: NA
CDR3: CSVVGLASSYEQYF
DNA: TGCAGCGTGGTGGGACTGGCGAGCTCCTACGAGCAGTACTTC

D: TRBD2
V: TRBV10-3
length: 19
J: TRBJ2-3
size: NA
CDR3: CAISGVLAGENSFTDTQYF
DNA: TGTGCCATCAGTGGGGTTCTAGCGGGAGAGAATTCTTTCACAGATACGCAGTATTTT

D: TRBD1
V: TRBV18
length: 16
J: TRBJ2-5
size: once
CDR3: CASSGPGQGKVETQYF
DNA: TGTGCCAGCTCAGGGCCGGGACAGGGTAAAGTCGAGACCCAGTACTTC

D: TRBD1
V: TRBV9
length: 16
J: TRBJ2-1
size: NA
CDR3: CASSAGIGTEHNEQFF
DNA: TGTGCCAGCAGCGCCGGTATAGGGACAGAGCACAATGAGCAGTTCTTC

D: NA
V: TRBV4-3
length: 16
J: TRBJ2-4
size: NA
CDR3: CASSQDRGWVKNIQYF
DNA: TGCGCCAGCAGCCAAGATCGGGGCTGGGTCAAAAACATTCAGTACTTC

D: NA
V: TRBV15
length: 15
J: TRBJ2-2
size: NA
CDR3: CATSRDEGYIGELFF
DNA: TGTGCCACCAGCAGAGATGAGGGTTATATCGGGGAGCTGTTTTTT

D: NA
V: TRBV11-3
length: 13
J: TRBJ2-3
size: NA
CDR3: CASSLRTTDTQYF
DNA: TGTGCCAGCAGCCTTCGGACGACAGATACGCAGTATTTT

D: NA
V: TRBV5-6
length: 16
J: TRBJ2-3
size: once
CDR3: CASSSRRAGRTDTQYF
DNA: TGTGCCAGCAGCTCCCGACGGGCAGGGAGGACAGATACGCAGTATTTT

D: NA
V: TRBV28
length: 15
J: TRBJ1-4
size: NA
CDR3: CASSLSRATNEKLFF
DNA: TGTGCCAGCAGCCTATCCAGGGCAACTAATGAAAAACTGTTTTTT

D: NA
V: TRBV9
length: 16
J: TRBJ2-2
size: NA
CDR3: CASSVEPQRVAGELFF
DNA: TGTGCCAGCAGCGTAGAGCCTCAACGGGTCGCCGGGGAGCTGTTTTTT

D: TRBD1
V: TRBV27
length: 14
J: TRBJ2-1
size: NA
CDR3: CATTDRVANNEQFF
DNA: TGTGCCACCACCGACAGGGTAGCGAACAATGAGCAGTTCTTC

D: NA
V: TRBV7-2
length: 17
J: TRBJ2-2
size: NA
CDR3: CASSLVEMGPDTGELFF
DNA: TGTGCCAGCAGCTTAGTTGAAATGGGTCCGGACACCGGGGAGCTGTTTTTT

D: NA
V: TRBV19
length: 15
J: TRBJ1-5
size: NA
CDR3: CASSMGAGINQPQHF
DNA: TGTGCCAGTAGTATGGGGGCGGGTATCAATCAGCCCCAGCATTTT

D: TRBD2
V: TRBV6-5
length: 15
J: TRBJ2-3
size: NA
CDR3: CASSYLAGGSDTQYF
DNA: TGTGCCAGCAGTTACCTAGCGGGAGGTTCGGATACGCAGTATTTT

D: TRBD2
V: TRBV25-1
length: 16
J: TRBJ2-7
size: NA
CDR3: CASSELTSGRSHEQYF
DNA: TGTGCCAGCAGTGAACTGACTAGCGGGAGATCCCACGAGCAGTACTTC

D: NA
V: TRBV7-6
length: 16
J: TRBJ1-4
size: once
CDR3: CASSPGPGARNEKLFF
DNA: TGTGCCAGCAGCCCCGGCCCCGGGGCGAGAAATGAAAAACTGTTTTTT

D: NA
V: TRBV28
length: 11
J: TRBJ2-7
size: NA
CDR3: CASRGNYEQYF
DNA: TGTGCCAGCAGGGGTAACTACGAGCAGTACTTC

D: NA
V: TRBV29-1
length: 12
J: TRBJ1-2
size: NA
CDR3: CSVVSVNYGYTF
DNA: TGCAGCGTCGTCAGTGTGAACTATGGCTACACCTTC

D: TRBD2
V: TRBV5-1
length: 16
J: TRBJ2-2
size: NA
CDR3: CASSLALAGATGELFF
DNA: TGCGCCAGCAGCTTGGCCCTAGCGGGAGCCACCGGGGAGCTGTTTTTT

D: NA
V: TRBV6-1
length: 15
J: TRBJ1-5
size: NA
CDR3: CASSEDSYSNQPQHF
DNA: TGTGCCAGCAGTGAAGACAGTTATAGCAATCAGCCCCAGCATTTT

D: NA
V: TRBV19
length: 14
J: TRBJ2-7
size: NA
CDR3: CASRGRTDSYEQYF
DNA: TGTGCCAGCCGGGGGAGGACGGACTCCTACGAGCAGTACTTC

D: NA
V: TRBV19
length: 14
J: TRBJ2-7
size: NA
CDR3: CASSIGGESYEQYF
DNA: TGTGCCAGTAGTATAGGCGGAGAATCCTACGAGCAGTACTTC